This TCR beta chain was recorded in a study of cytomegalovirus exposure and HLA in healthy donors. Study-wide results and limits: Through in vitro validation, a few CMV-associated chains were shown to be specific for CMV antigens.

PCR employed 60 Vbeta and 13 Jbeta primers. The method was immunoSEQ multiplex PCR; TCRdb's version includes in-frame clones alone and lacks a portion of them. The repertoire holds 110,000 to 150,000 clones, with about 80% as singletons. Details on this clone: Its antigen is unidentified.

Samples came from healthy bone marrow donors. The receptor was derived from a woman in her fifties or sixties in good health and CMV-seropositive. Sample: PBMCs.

CDR3 region: CATSRELLQGVETQYF. In DNA, the CDR3 is TGTGCCACCAGCAGAGAGCTCTTACAGGGGGTAGAGACCCAGTACTTC. The chain uses TRBV15 and TRBJ2-5; 8 bases line up with TRBD1. CDR1 is LNHNV, CDR2 YYDKDF, per germline (reference sequence). V gave up 0 bases and J gave up 4 bases; unmatched junction bases: 7. The CDR3 has 16 residues.